A selection of T cell receptor beta chains follows, all from one sample in a study of multiple sclerosis patients with progressive multifocal leukoencephalopathy. Method: immunoSEQ multiplex PCR; TCRdb's copy keeps in-frame clones and lacks some. The table has approximately 31,000 clones, 87% seen once. The material was PBMCs, obtained from a patient treated with natalizumab. The receptors come from a human donor with progressive multifocal leukoencephalopathy. CDR3s include the opening cysteine and the closing phenylalanine or tryptophan. D genes are given only for firm matches. For some rows the clone size is stated as once, few or many, or as a class when expanded; others skip it.

.	TRBV4-3	TRBD1	TRBJ2-7	TGCGCCAGCAGCCAAGATTGGACAGGGGGCATCTACGAGCAGTACTTC	CASSQDWTGGIYEQYF
.	TRBV20-1	.	TRBJ1-3	TGCAGTGCTGATTCAGGAAACACCATATATTTT	CSADSGNTIYF
.	TRBV4-3	TRBD1	TRBJ1-3	TGCGCCAGCAGCCAAGAGGGCAGGGGGGCTGGAAACACCATATATTTT	CASSQEGRGAGNTIYF
.	TRBV5-1	TRBD1	TRBJ2-7	TGCGCCAGCAGCTGGGGACAGGGGGCAGCCTACGAGCAGTACTTC	CASSWGQGAAYEQYF
.	TRBV25-1	.	TRBJ1-1	TGTACCAGCAGTGAATTGGGTATGGAAGCTTTCTTT	CTSSELGMEAFF
.	TRBV5-1	TRBD2	TRBJ2-1	TGCGCCAGCTCTGGGGGGCGACTAGCGGGAGGGCCCGTTTCCTACAATGAGCAGTTCTTC	CASSGGRLAGGPVSYNEQFF
.	TRBV29-1	TRBD1	TRBJ1-2	TGCAGTCTAGAAGGGGACAGGGGGCGCGGACGCTATGGCTACACCTTC	CSLEGDRGRGRYGYTF
.	TRBV29-1	TRBD2	TRBJ2-5	TGCAGCGTTGCTAGCGGGAGGTTTGAGACCCAGTACTTC	CSVASGRFETQYF
.	TRBV7-2	TRBD1	TRBJ1-4	TGTGCCAGCAGCTTGGACAGGGTTAATGAAAAACTGTTTTTT	CASSLDRVNEKLFF
.	TRBV7-3	.	TRBJ2-1	TGTGCCAGCAGCGGGGGGACGGAGCAGTTCTTC	CASSGGTEQFF
.	TRBV19	TRBD1	TRBJ2-5	TGTGCCTCCAGAGGGACAGGGGGCGTCGAGACCCAGTACTTC	CASRGTGGVETQYF
.	TRBV15	.	TRBJ2-1	TGTGCCACCAGCAGAGATCGGGTGAATGAGCAGTTCTTC	CATSRDRVNEQFF
.	TRBV21-1	.	TRBJ1-6	TGTGCCAGCGGATCAGGGATTCAGCCACCCCTCCACTTT	CASGSGIQPPLHF
.	TRBV5-6	.	TRBJ2-1	TGTGCCAGCAGCTTCGGGCGTCTGAATGAGCAGTTCTTC	CASSFGRLNEQFF
.	TRBV5-3	.	TRBJ1-1	TGTGCCAGAAGCTTGAACACTGAAGCTTTCTTT	CARSLNTEAFF
.	TRBV9	.	TRBJ2-5	TGTGCCAGCAGCGTAGGGGGGCTCGATTGGCAAGGGACCCAGTACTTC	CASSVGGLDWQGTQYF
.	TRBV2	TRBD2	TRBJ2-2	TGTGCCATCCAGCGGGCTAGCGGGAGGGCCGGAACCGGGGAGCTGTTTTTT	CAIQRASGRAGTGELFF
.	TRBV5-4	TRBD1	TRBJ2-3	TGTGCCAGCAGCACTGGACAGGGTCACACAGATACGCAGTATTTT	CASSTGQGHTDTQYF
.	TRBV5-6	.	TRBJ1-1	TGTGCCAGCAGCCTGGAAGGCACTGAAGCTTTCTTT	CASSLEGTEAFF
few	TRBV28	.	TRBJ2-1	TGTGCCAGCAGCCCCCCCCGCAATGAGCAGTTCTTC	CASSPPRNEQFF
.	TRBV30	TRBD2	TRBJ2-7	TGTGCCTGGAGTGAAGATACCGGGGGGTACGAGCAGTACTTC	CAWSEDTGGYEQYF
.	TRBV15	TRBD2	TRBJ2-2	TGTGCCACCAGCAGGAACCCAAGCGTACCCGGAATGTCGGGAGGGACGAACACCGGGGAGCTGTTTTTT	CATSRNPSVPGMSGGTNTGELFF
.	TRBV27	.	TRBJ1-5	TGTGCCAGCAGTTCCGAGGGGAATAGCAATCAGCCCCAGCATTTT	CASSSEGNSNQPQHF
.	TRBV5-1	.	TRBJ1-6	TGCGCCAGCACTCAAGACGGGGGATATAATTCACCCCTCCACTTT	CASTQDGGYNSPLHF
once	TRBV28	TRBD1	TRBJ1-2	TGTGCCAGCGCTACAGGGGCCCCCTATGGCTACACCTTC	CASATGAPYGYTF
.	TRBV11-2	.	TRBJ2-7	TGTGCCAGCAGCTTAGATTGGGGCTACGAGCAGTACTTC	CASSLDWGYEQYF
.	TRBV30	.	TRBJ1-3	TGTGCCTCGAGCGGGGGAAACACCATATATTTT	CASSGGNTIYF
few	TRBV7-9	.	TRBJ2-1	TGTGCCAGCAGCTCCCGGGCCCCGAGCTCCTACAATGAGCAGTTCTTC	CASSSRAPSSYNEQFF
.	TRBV19	.	TRBJ1-5	TGTGCCAGTAGTGGACAGTCGGGCAATCAGCCCCAGCATTTT	CASSGQSGNQPQHF
.	TRBV5-1	TRBD1	TRBJ2-1	TGCGCCAGCAGCTTGGGACAGGGGGCGCGAAATGAGCAGTTCTTC	CASSLGQGARNEQFF
.	TRBV12-5	.	TRBJ2-7	TGTGCTAGTGGTTTGGTACGGGAGCCTAGCGAAGTCTACGAGCAGTACTTC	CASGLVREPSEVYEQYF
.	TRBV11-2	.	TRBJ2-2	TGTGCCAGCAGCTTAGGACAGGCCCCCACCGGGGAGCTGTTTTTT	CASSLGQAPTGELFF
.	TRBV27	TRBD2	TRBJ2-5	TGTGCCAGCAGACTAGCGGACCAAGAGACCCAGTACTTC	CASRLADQETQYF
once	TRBV7-7	TRBD2	TRBJ2-1	TGTGCCAGCAGCCCGGTGGTAGCGGGATCGAATGAGCAGTTCTTC	CASSPVVAGSNEQFF
.	TRBV19	.	TRBJ2-7	TGTGCCAGTAGTAGCAGGACCGGGACGGGGGTCTACGAGCAGTACTTC	CASSSRTGTGVYEQYF
.	TRBV7-2	.	TRBJ1-1	TGTGCCAGCAGCCTACAGATGAACACTGAAGCTTTCTTT	CASSLQMNTEAFF
few	TRBV5-4	.	TRBJ2-1	TGTGCCAGCAGCTTGCGGGATGAGCAGTTCTTC	CASSLRDEQFF
.	TRBV27	.	TRBJ2-5	TGTGCCAGCAGTTTGTGGGGGGCCGGGGAGACCCAGTACTTC	CASSLWGAGETQYF
once	TRBV9	.	TRBJ2-2	TGTGCCAGCAGCGCCACGGGGGCGGCGGGCGGGGAGCTGTTTTTT	CASSATGAAGGELFF
.	TRBV6-6	.	TRBJ1-1	TGTGCCAGCATCTTGGGCCTCAACACTGAAGCTTTCTTT	CASILGLNTEAFF
.	TRBV4-3	TRBD2	TRBJ2-1	TGCGCCAGCAGCCAACAGACTAGCGGGTCGGCCCATGAGCAGTTCTTC	CASSQQTSGSAHEQFF
.	TRBV12-5	TRBD2	TRBJ2-3	TGTGCTAGTGGTTTGGGACTAGCGGCCCCTTCTACGCAGTATTTT	CASGLGLAAPSTQYF
.	TRBV7-2	TRBD1	TRBJ2-7	TGTGCCAGCAGCTTAGGGGGACAGAGCTACGAGCAGTACTTC	CASSLGGQSYEQYF
.	TRBV5-4	.	TRBJ1-5	TGTGCCAGCAGCGCCCAGGGGAGCAATCAGCCCCAGCATTTT	CASSAQGSNQPQHF
.	TRBV18	TRBD2	TRBJ2-1	TGTGCCAGCTCCCCTATGACTAGCGGGATAGGGAATGAGCAGTTCTTC	CASSPMTSGIGNEQFF
.	TRBV5-1	.	TRBJ1-1	TGCGCCAGCAGCCCGAGGATGGGGCGCACTGAAGCTTTCTTT	CASSPRMGRTEAFF
few	TRBV6-4	TRBD2	TRBJ2-1	TGTGCCAGCAGTGACGGGACTAGCGGCTACAATGAGCAGTTCTTC	CASSDGTSGYNEQFF
once	TRBV27	TRBD1	TRBJ2-7	TGTGCCAGCAGTTTTGGACAGGCCTACGAGCAGTACTTC	CASSFGQAYEQYF